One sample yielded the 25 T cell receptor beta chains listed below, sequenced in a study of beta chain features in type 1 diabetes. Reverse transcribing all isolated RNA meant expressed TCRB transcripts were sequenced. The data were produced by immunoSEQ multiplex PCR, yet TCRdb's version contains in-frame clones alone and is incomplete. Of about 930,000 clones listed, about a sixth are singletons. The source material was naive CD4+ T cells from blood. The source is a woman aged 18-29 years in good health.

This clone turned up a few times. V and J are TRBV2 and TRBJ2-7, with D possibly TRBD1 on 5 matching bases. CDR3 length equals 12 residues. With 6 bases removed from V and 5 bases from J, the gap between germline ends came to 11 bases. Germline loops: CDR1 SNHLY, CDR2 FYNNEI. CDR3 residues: CASSAGFHEQYF. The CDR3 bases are TGTGCCAGCAGCGCAGGGTTCCACGAGCAGTACTTC.

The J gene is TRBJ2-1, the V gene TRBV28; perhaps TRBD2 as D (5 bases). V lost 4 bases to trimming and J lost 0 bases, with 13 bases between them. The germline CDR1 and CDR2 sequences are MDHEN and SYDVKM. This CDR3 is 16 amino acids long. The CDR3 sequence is CASSSSFDYSYNEQFF. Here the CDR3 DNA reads TGTGCCAGCAGTTCATCCTTCGACTACTCCTACAATGAGCAGTTCTTC.

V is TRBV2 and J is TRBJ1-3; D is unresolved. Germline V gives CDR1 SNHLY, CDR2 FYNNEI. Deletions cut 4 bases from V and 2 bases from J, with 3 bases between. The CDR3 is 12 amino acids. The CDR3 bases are TGTGCCAGCAGTGCCACTGGAAACACCATATATTTT. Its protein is CASSATGNTIYF.

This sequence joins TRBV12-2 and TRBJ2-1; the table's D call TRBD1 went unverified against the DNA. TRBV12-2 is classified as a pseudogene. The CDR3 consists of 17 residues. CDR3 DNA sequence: TGTGCAAGTCGCTTAGCCATAGACAGGGAAGAGGTCAATGAGCAGTTCTTC. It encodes CASRLAIDREEVNEQFF.

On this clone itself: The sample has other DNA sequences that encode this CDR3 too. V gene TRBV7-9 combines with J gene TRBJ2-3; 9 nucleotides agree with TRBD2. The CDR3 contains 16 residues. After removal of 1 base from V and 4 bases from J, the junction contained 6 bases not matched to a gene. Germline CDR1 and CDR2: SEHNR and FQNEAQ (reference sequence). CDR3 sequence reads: CASSLGPAGGPDTQYF. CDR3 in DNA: TGTGCCAGCAGCTTAGGTCCAGCGGGGGGTCCAGATACGCAGTATTTT.

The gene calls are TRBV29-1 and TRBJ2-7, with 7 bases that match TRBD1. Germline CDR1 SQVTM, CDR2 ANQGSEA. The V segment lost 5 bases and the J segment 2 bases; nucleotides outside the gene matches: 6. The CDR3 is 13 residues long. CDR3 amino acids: CSVLLTGPYEQYF. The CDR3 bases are TGCAGCGTTCTCCTGACAGGGCCCTACGAGCAGTACTTC.

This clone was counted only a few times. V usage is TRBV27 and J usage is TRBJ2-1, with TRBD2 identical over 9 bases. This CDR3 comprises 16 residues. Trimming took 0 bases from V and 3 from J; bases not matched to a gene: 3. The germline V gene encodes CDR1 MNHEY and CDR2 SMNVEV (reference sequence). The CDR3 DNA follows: TGTGCCAGCAGTTTATCCCCTAGCGGGAACTACAATGAGCAGTTCTTC. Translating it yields CASSLSPSGNYNEQFF.

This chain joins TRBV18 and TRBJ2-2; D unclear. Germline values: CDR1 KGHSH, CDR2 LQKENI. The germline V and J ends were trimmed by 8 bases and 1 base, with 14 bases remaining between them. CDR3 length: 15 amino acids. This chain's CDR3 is CASQSLAGNTGELFF. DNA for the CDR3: TGTGCCAGCCAGTCTCTCGCAGGGAACACCGGGGAGCTGTTTTTT. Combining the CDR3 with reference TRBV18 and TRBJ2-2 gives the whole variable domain NAGVMQNPRHLVRRRGQEARLRCSPMKGHSHVYWYRQLPEEGLKFMVYLQKENIIDESGMPKERFSAEFPKEGPSILRIQQVVRGDSAAYFCASQSLAGNTGELFFGEGSRLTVL.

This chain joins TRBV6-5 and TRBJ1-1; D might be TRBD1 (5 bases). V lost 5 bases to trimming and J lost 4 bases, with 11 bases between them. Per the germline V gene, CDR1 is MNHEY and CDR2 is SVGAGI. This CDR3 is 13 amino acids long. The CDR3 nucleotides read TGTGCCAGCAGTGGGGCCCCGAGCACTGAAGCTTTCTTT. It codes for CASSGAPSTEAFF.

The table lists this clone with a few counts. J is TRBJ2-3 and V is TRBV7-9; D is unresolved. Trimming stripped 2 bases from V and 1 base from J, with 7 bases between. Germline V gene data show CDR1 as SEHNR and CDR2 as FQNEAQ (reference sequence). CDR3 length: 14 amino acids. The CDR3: CASSLYQGTDTQYF. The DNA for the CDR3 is TGTGCCAGCAGCTTATACCAGGGCACAGATACGCAGTATTTT.

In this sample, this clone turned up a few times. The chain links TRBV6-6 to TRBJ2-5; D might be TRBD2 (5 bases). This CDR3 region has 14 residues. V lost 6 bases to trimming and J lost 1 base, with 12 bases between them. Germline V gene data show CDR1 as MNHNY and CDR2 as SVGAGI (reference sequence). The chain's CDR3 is CASSHQRFQETQYF. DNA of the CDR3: TGTGCCAGCAGCCACCAGCGGTTCCAAGAGACCCAGTACTTC.

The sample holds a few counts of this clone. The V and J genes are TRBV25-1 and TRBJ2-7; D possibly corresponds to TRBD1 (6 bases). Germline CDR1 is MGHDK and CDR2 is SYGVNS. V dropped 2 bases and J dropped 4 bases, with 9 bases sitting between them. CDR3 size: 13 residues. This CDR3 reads CASSEGGRYEQYF. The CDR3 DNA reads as TGTGCCAGCAGTGAAGGGGGCCGTTACGAGCAGTACTTC.

In DNA form, the CDR3 reads TGTGCCAGTACCTCGCGGTCATCCTACAATGAGCAGTTCTTC. It specifies CASTSRSSYNEQFF. The chain has TRBV19 and TRBJ2-1; D is undetermined. The CDR3 runs to 14 residues. Between the trimmed V and J ends, which lost 7 bases and 1 base, there was a span of 11 bases. CDR1 LNHDA and CDR2 SQIVND come from the germline V gene (reference sequence).

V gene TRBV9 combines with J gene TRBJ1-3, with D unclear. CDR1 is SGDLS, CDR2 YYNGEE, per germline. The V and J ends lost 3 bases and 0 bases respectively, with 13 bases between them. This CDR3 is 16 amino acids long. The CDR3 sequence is CASSERASSSGNTIYF. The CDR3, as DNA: TGTGCCAGCAGCGAGAGGGCGAGCAGCTCTGGAAACACCATATATTTT.

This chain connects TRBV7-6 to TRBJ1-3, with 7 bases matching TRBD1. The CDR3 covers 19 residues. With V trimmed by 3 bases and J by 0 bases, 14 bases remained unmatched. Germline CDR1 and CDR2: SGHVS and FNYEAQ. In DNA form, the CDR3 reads TGTGCCAGCAGCTTCCGACGATCACAGGGGCCGGGCTCTGGAAACACCATATATTTT. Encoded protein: CASSFRRSQGPGSGNTIYF.

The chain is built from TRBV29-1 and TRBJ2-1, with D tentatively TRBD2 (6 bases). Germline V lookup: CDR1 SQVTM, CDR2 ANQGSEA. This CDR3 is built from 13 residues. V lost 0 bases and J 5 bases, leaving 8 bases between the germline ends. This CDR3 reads CSVEDGGNNEQFF. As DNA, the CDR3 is TGCAGCGTTGAAGATGGAGGGAACAATGAGCAGTTCTTC.

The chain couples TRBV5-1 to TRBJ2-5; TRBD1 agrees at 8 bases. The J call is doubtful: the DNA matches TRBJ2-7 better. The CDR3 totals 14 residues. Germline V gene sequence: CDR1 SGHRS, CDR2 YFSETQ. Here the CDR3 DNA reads TGCGCCAGCAGCTTCTGGGACAGGCAAACCGAGCAGTACTTC. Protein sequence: CASSFWDRQTEQYF.

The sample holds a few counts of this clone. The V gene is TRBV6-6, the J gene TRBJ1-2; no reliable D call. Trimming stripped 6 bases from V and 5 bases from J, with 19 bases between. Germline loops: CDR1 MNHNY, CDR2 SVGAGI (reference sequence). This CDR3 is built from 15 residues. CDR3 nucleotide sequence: TGTGCCAGCAGGTTCCTTTTCGACACCCCGTATGGCTACACCTTC. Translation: CASRFLFDTPYGYTF.

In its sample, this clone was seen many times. The CDR3 loop is CASSSTGEAFF. The CDR3 DNA sequence: TGTGCCAGCAGCTCGACGGGGGAAGCTTTCTTT. The rearrangement links TRBV7-9 to TRBJ1-1; D call uncertain. The CDR3 is made up of 11 amino acids. CDR1 SEHNR and CDR2 FQNEAQ come from the germline V gene (reference sequence). The ends were cut back, 4 bases at V and 8 bases at J, with 8 bases in the middle.

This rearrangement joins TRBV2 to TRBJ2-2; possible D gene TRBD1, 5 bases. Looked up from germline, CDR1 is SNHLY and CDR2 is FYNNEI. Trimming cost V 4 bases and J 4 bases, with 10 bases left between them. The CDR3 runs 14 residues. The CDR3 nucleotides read TGTGCCAGCAGTGGCGTCAGGGCCACCGGGGAGCTGTTTTTT. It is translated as CASSGVRATGELFF.

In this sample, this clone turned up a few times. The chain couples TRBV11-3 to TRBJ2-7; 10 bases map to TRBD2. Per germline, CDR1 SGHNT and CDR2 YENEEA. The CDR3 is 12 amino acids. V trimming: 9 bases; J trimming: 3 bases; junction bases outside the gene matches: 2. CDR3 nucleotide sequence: TGTGCCAGTTCTAGCGGGAGCTACGAGCAGTACTTC. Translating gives CASSSGSYEQYF.

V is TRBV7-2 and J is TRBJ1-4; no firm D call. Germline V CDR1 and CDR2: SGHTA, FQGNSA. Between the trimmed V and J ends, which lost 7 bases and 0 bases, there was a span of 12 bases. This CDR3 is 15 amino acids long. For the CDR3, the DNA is TGTGCCAGCACCCCGATTTTGGCAACTAATGAAAAACTGTTTTTT. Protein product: CASTPILATNEKLFF. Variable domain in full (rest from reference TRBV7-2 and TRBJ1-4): GAGVSQSPSNKVTEKGKDVELRCDPISGHTALYWYRQSLGQGLEFLIYFQGNSAPDKSGLPSDRFSAERTGGSVSTLTIQRTQQEDSAVYLCASTPILATNEKLFFGSGTQLSVL.

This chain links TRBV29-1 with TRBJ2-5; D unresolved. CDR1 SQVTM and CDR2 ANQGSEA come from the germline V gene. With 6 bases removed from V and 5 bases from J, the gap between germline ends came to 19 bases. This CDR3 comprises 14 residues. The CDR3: CSVIGRNWQETQYF. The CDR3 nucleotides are TGCAGCGTAATCGGACGGAACTGGCAGGAGACCCAGTACTTC.

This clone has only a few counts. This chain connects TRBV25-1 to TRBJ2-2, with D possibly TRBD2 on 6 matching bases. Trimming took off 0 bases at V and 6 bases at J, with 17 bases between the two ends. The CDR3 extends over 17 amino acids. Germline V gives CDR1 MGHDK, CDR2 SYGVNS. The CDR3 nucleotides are TGTGCCAGCAGTGAATACGTTTCGGGAGTGAGGGCCGGGGAGCTGTTTTTT. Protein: CASSEYVSGVRAGELFF. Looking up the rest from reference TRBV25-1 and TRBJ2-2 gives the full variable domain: EADIYQTPRYLVIGTGKKITLECSQTMGHDKMYWYQQDPGMELHLIHYSYGVNSTEKGDLSSESTVSRIRTEHFPLTLESARPSHTSQYLCASSEYVSGVRAGELFFGEGSRLTVL.

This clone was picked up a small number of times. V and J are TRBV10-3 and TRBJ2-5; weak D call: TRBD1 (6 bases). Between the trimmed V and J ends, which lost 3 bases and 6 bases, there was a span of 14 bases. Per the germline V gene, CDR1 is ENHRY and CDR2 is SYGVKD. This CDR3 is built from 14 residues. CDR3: CAISDGHGTKTQYF. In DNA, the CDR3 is TGTGCCATCAGTGACGGACACGGGACAAAGACCCAGTACTTC.